The sequence of this T cell receptor (beta chain) was determined in a study of blood T cell repertoires in COVID-19. The Seattle site enrolled patients during active infection and followed them longitudinally. Per the study methods: The assay estimated nucleated cells by amplifying reference gene primers. Sequencing used immunoSEQ multiplex PCR; TCRdb keeps in-frame clones, though not all of them. V and J calls plus clone size are reproduced from that table; the DNA served to infer D and trimming. Here the sample spans tens of thousands of clones, 80% to 90% being singletons. CDR1 is SGHNT and CDR2 is YYREEE in the germline V gene (reference sequence). V dropped 4 bases and J dropped 4; count of bases not matched to a gene: 14. The CDR3 is 16 residues long.

The sequenced sample consisted of peripheral blood. This clonotype was sampled from a woman aged 60 to 75 with COVID-19, enrolled during active disease. The V call is TRBV5-4, the J call TRBJ2-7, with 7 bases lining up with TRBD2. This CDR3 reads CASSNDGSSGGYEQYF. The CDR3 nucleotides are TGTGCCAGCAGCAACGACGGGAGTTCGGGAGGATACGAGCAGTACTTC.